This T cell receptor beta chain is from a study of blood T cell repertoires in COVID-19 (TCRdb year 2020). Regarding the study in general: Samples covering the acute and convalescent phases of COVID-19 were provided by collaborators in the United States, Italy and Spain. The prospective study material was composed of cDNA or gDNA derived from T cells, B-cell-depleted T cells, or PBMCs. The dataset comprised deeply sampled blood TCRbeta repertoires from subjects exposed to, actively infected with, or recovered from COVID-19. The repertoires were made available in a free public database intended to serve as a resource for research on the immune response to SARS-CoV-2. Samples came from the ongoing ImmuneRACE study (first 160 participants) plus 1,254 subjects from 6 global collaborators. A de-identified subject ID, COVID-19 status, age in years and sex were almost always included in the sample metadata. Where HLA class I and class II types were available, the types were taken from metadata supplied by the sample provider, not from assay-based typing.

TCRbeta CDR3 regions were amplified from genomic DNA using the immunoSEQ Assay, a bias-controlled multiplex PCR. The original methods were these. The number of nucleated cells in each sample was estimated by amplification of reference gene primers within the assay. To quantify the absolute abundance of each unique TCRbeta CDR3 rearrangement, sequence reads were collapsed and filtered. For each sample, productive Simpson clonality was calculated as the square root of Simpson's diversity index over productive rearrangements. TCRdb limited this immuneACCESS table to in-frame rearrangements with V and J called. A share of clones is missing; checked studies link under half to unresolved V genes, and the rest is unexplained. V and J calls and clone size are copied from that table; D and trimming were computed from the DNA. The sample table shows over 40,000 clones, and around 80% are seen once. The ten largest clonotypes hold 13% to 15% of the sample.

Collaborating institutions collected whole blood in K2EDTA tubes following their own protocols. For TCRbeta analysis, collaborators shipped samples as frozen whole blood, isolated PBMCs, or DNA extracted from either of those sample types. Note on this clone: This clone's antigen is unknown. The input lacks base qualities; no much larger clone sits a single base away.

Findings and caveats that apply to the study as a whole: The quantity of clinical and demographic metadata differed by source and by participant and was supplied without curation.

The germline V gene sets CDR1 to SNHLY and CDR2 to FYNNEI. The CDR3 holds 16 amino acids from the cysteine to the phenylalanine. CDR3 DNA only is kept here, 48 bases in frame from base 1. The germline V and J ends show losses of 1 base and 10 bases respectively, and no gene match explains 6 bases of the junction. Sequencing input: peripheral blood. Recombination linked TRBV2 to TRBJ2-1; TRBD2 aligns with 14 central bases. The sequence was obtained from a human donor in a cohort sampled during active COVID-19. DNA sequence: TGTGCCAGCAGTGAAGTAGGGACTAGCGGGAGAGAAGAGCAGTTCTTC. It codes for CASSEVGTSGREEQFF.